This T cell receptor beta chain was retrieved from a study of cytomegalovirus exposure and HLA in healthy donors. Study information: The roughly 700 first-cohort repertoires shared a platform with the roughly 110 validation repertoires, as reported in a later analysis.

Details on this clone: Its antigen remains unknown.

From the approximately 110-subject validation cohort, which was separate from the approximately 700-subject first cohort, the donors were drawn. Between the trimmed V and J ends, which lost 5 bases and 8 bases, there was a span of 21 bases. This CDR3 comprises 15 residues. Germline-derived CDR1 and CDR2 are SEHNR and FQNEAQ (reference sequence). Study-level findings and limits: Many donors carried some public TCRs, although rarity characterized most TCR sequences.

TCRdb's table, derived via immunoSEQ multiplex PCR, lists solely in-frame clones and lacks some. This table has around 300,000 clones, approximately 86% appearing once. The TCR sequence derives from a woman younger than 35 in good health and CMV-seronegative. This sequence joins TRBV7-9 and TRBJ2-5; tentatively, D is TRBD1 or TRBD2 (6 bases each). Material: PBMCs. The CDR3 is CASSLGGGHRGTQYF. DNA for the CDR3: TGTGCCAGCAGCCTAGGAGGGGGTCATCGTGGAACCCAGTACTTC.